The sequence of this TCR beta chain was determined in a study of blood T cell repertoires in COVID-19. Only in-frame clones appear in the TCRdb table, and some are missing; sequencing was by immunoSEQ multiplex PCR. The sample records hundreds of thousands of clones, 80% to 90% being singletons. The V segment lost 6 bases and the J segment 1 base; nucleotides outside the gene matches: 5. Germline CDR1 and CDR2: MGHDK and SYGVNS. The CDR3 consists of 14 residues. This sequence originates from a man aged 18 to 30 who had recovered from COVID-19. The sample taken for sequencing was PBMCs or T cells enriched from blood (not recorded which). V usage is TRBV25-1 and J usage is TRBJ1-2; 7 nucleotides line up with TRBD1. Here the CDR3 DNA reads TGTGCCAGCAGGGAAACAGGGGTTAACTATGGCTACACCTTC. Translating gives CASRETGVNYGYTF.